A selection of T cell receptor beta chains follows, all from one sample in a study of blood T cell repertoires in COVID-19. Here immunoSEQ multiplex PCR was the method, and the copy in TCRdb shows in-frame clones only, minus some. The table records 400,000 to 500,000 clones, 75% to 90% of them present only once. Material for sequencing was peripheral blood. Receptor source: a woman younger than 45 with active or convalescent COVID-19. The CDR3 runs from the conserved cysteine through the conserved F or W. The D gene is left open where the match is weak. The size entry is marked missing in some rows and otherwise reads once, few, many or a size class.

CARETQGTEAFF | TGTGCCAGAGAGACACAAGGCACTGAAGCTTTCTTT | . | TRBJ1-1 | TRBV19 | once
CASSDLGQGNEQFF | TGTGCCAGCAGTGATCTCGGACAGGGCAATGAGCAGTTCTTC | TRBD1 | TRBJ2-1 | TRBV6-1 | .
CASSLERAYEQYF | TGTGCCAGCAGCTTGGAGAGAGCCTACGAGCAGTACTTC | . | TRBJ2-7 | TRBV5-4 | once
CASSQGLAGYNEQFF | TGCGCCAGCAGCCAAGGACTAGCGGGTTACAATGAGCAGTTCTTC | TRBD2 | TRBJ2-1 | TRBV4-1 | .
CAWSGGASTDTQYF | TGTGCCTGGAGTGGGGGCGCTAGCACAGATACGCAGTATTTT | . | TRBJ2-3 | TRBV30 | .
CASRSVLDTQYF | TGTGCCAGCAGGTCCGTTTTGGATACGCAGTATTTT | . | TRBJ2-3 | TRBV28 | .
CASRKGSGGIDTQYF | TGTGCCAGCAGAAAGGGGTCGGGAGGGATAGATACGCAGTATTTT | TRBD2 | TRBJ2-3 | TRBV6-5 | .
CATSDSKFRDNSRGNSPLHF | TGTGCCACCAGTGATTCAAAGTTCCGGGACAATTCCCGCGGTAATTCACCCCTCCACTTT | . | TRBJ1-6 | TRBV24-1 | few
CASSQEVYSQQETQYF | TGTGCCAGCAGCCAAGAAGTTTACAGCCAGCAAGAGACCCAGTACTTC | . | TRBJ2-5 | TRBV14 | .
CASSQAQRGEKLFF | TGCGCCAGCAGCCAAGCGCAGCGTGGTGAAAAACTGTTTTTT | . | TRBJ1-4 | TRBV4-1 | .
CASSPPTGTSYNEQFF | TGTGCCAGCTCACCACCTACGGGAACCTCCTACAATGAGCAGTTCTTC | . | TRBJ2-1 | TRBV18 | .
CASSQIQGRAGYTF | TGTGCCAGCAGCCAGATACAGGGTCGGGCTGGCTACACCTTC | . | TRBJ1-2 | TRBV3-1/TRBV3-2 | .
CASRETSSETQYF | TGTGCCAGCAGGGAGACTAGCTCCGAGACCCAGTACTTC | TRBD2 | TRBJ2-5 | TRBV2 | .
CAISMGQGGSGANVLTF | TGTGCCATCAGCATGGGACAGGGAGGCTCTGGGGCCAACGTCCTGACTTTC | TRBD1 | TRBJ2-6 | TRBV10-3 | .
CASSPGTGAYNEQFF | TGTGCCAGCTCACCAGGGACAGGGGCTTACAATGAGCAGTTCTTC | TRBD1 | TRBJ2-1 | TRBV18 | .
CASSYSSDLGAFF | TGTGCCAGCAGTTACTCTTCGGATCTAGGAGCTTTCTTT | . | TRBJ1-1 | TRBV6-5 | .
CASHETSGNYEQYF | TGCGCCAGCCACGAGACTAGCGGGAACTACGAGCAGTACTTC | TRBD2 | TRBJ2-7 | TRBV5-1 | .
CASSLGGDVVYTF | TGTGCCAGCAGTTTGGGGGGGGATGTGGTCTACACCTTC | . | TRBJ1-2 | TRBV7-6 | few
CASSEQGEAANYGYTF | TGTGCCAGCAGTGAACAGGGGGAGGCGGCTAACTATGGCTACACCTTC | TRBD1 | TRBJ1-2 | TRBV6-1 | few
CASSETSSSGNTIYF | TGTGCCAGTAGTGAGACAAGCTCCTCTGGAAACACCATATATTTT | . | TRBJ1-3 | TRBV19 | .
CASSQNRGNEKLFF | TGTGCCAGCAGCCAAAACAGGGGTAATGAAAAACTGTTTTTT | TRBD1 | TRBJ1-4 | TRBV7-2 | .
CASSQDSLNQPQHF | TGTGCCAGCAGCCAAGATAGTTTAAATCAGCCCCAGCATTTT | . | TRBJ1-5 | TRBV4-2 | .
CASSLSIGYTF | TGTGCCAGCTCCCTGTCTATTGGCTACACCTTC | . | TRBJ1-2 | TRBV18 | .
CASSLFLAGNNEQFF | TGTGCCAGCAGCTTGTTTCTAGCGGGTAACAATGAGCAGTTCTTC | TRBD2 | TRBJ2-1 | TRBV5-8 | .
CASSYSRGPSYEQYF | TGTGCCAGCAGTTACTCGAGGGGGCCCTCCTACGAGCAGTACTTC | TRBD1 | TRBJ2-7 | TRBV6-5 | once
CATLDSLKAFF | TGTGCCACCCTGGACAGTTTGAAGGCTTTCTTT | . | TRBJ1-1 | TRBV6-5 | .
CASSVGQGLDLGYF | TGTGCCAGCAGTGTGGGACAGGGTCTAGACTTGGGGTACTTC | TRBD1 | TRBJ2-7 | TRBV2 | .
CASYGLAGGTGETQYF | TGTGCCAGCTATGGACTAGCGGGAGGCACCGGGGAGACCCAGTACTTC | TRBD2 | TRBJ2-5 | TRBV2 | .
CASSSQGYGEQFF | TGTGCCAGCAGTTCACAGGGATACGGTGAGCAGTTCTTC | . | TRBJ2-1 | TRBV27 | .
CASSQVSGEAGGNIQYF | TGCGCCAGCAGCCAAGTCTCGGGAGAAGCGGGGGGAAACATTCAGTACTTC | TRBD2 | TRBJ2-4 | TRBV4-1 | .
CASSRTGGQPQHF | TGTGCCAGCAGCCGCACGGGGGGACAGCCCCAGCATTTT | . | TRBJ1-5 | TRBV3-1/TRBV3-2 | .
CASSQGWAGAVEQFF | TGTGCCAGCAGCCAAGGGTGGGCGGGAGCGGTTGAGCAGTTCTTC | TRBD2 | TRBJ2-1 | TRBV3-1/TRBV3-2 | .
CASSEAAGQVKNNYGYTF | TGTGCCAGCAGTGAAGCGGCGGGACAGGTCAAAAATAACTATGGCTACACCTTC | TRBD1 | TRBJ1-2 | TRBV6-1 | once
CASSFDRVYEQYF | TGCGCCAGCAGCTTTGACAGGGTTTACGAGCAGTACTTC | TRBD1 | TRBJ2-7 | TRBV5-1 | .
CASSFSLRGSDTQYF | TGTGCCAGTAGTTTCAGTTTGCGGGGGTCAGATACGCAGTATTTT | TRBD2 | TRBJ2-3 | TRBV19 | .
CASSSLGTGKGSYNEQFF | TGCGCCAGCAGCTCCCTAGGGACAGGGAAAGGTTCCTACAATGAGCAGTTCTTC | TRBD1 | TRBJ2-1 | TRBV5-1 | .
CATQQGRGSYNEQFF | TGTGCCACCCAACAGGGTAGGGGCTCCTACAATGAGCAGTTCTTC | . | TRBJ2-1 | TRBV6-5 | .
CASSQGVLGNTIYF | TGTGCCAGCAGCCAAGGCGTGCTTGGAAACACCATATATTTT | . | TRBJ1-3 | TRBV3-1/TRBV3-2 | .
CASSSPVSYEQYF | TGTGCCAGCAGCTCCCCGGTTTCCTACGAGCAGTACTTC | . | TRBJ2-7 | TRBV11-2 | .
CASSVEGGLHEQYF | TGTGCCAGCAGCGTAGAAGGGGGCCTCCACGAGCAGTACTTC | TRBD1 | TRBJ2-7 | TRBV9 | .
CASSNTSGGQETQYF | TGTGCCAGCAGTAATACTAGCGGGGGACAAGAGACCCAGTACTTC | TRBD2 | TRBJ2-5 | TRBV6-4 | .
CASSEWGQGPHNEQFF | TGTGCCAGCAGTGAATGGGGGCAGGGCCCCCACAATGAGCAGTTCTTC | . | TRBJ2-1 | TRBV25-1 | .
CASSAFPRGPAEEAFF | TGTGCCAGCAGCGCCTTCCCCAGGGGTCCTGCGGAAGAAGCTTTCTTT | . | TRBJ1-1 | TRBV5-5 | .
CSASFLDRGTLGYTF | TGCAGTGCTAGTTTTTTAGACAGGGGAACGCTCGGCTACACCTTC | TRBD1 | TRBJ1-2 | TRBV20-1 | .
CASSPGLAGGPYNEQFF | TGCGCCAGCAGCCCGGGACTAGCGGGAGGGCCGTACAATGAGCAGTTCTTC | TRBD2 | TRBJ2-1 | TRBV5-1 | .
CASSILDRRNQPQHF | TGTGCCAGTAGTATCCTAGACAGGAGGAATCAGCCCCAGCATTTT | . | TRBJ1-5 | TRBV19 | .
CASSLTLPGGGLHEQYF | TGTGCCAGCAGTTTAACCCTCCCAGGGGGAGGTCTCCACGAGCAGTACTTC | . | TRBJ2-7 | TRBV27 | .
CASSLGLAGAYEQYF | TGTGCCAGCAGCCTAGGACTAGCGGGAGCCTACGAGCAGTACTTC | TRBD2 | TRBJ2-7 | TRBV7-2 | .
CASSAQGAIGELFF | TGTGCCAGCAGCGCCCAGGGGGCGATCGGGGAGCTGTTTTTT | TRBD1 | TRBJ2-2 | TRBV7-9 | once
CASSLRQGGNSPLHF | TGTGCCAGCAGCTTGCGACAGGGTGGTAATTCACCCCTCCACTTT | TRBD1 | TRBJ1-6 | TRBV3-1/TRBV3-2 | .
CASSDLAARTQYF | TGTGCCAGCAGTGATCTAGCAGCACGTACGCAGTATTTT | . | TRBJ2-3 | TRBV25-1 | .
CASSEGTGNEKLFF | TGTGCCAGCAGTGAAGGGACAGGGAATGAAAAACTGTTTTTT | TRBD1 | TRBJ1-4 | TRBV6-1 | .